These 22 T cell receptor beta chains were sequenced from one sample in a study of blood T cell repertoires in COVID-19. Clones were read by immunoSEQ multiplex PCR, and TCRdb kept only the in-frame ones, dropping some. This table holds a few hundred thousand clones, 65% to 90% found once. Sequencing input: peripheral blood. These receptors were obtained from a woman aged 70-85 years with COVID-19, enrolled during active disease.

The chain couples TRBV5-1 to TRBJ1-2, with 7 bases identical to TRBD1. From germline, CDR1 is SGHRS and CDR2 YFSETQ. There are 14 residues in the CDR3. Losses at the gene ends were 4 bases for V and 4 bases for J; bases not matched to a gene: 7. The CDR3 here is CASSAQGQSYGYTF. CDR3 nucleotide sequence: TGCGCCAGCAGCGCCCAGGGACAGAGCTATGGCTACACCTTC.

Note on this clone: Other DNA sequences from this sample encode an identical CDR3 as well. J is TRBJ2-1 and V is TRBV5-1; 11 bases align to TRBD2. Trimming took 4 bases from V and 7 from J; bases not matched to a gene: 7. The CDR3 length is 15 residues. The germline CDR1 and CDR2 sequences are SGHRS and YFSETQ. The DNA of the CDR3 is TGCGCCAGCAGCACCGGGACTAGCGGTACGAATGAGCAGTTCTTC. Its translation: CASSTGTSGTNEQFF.

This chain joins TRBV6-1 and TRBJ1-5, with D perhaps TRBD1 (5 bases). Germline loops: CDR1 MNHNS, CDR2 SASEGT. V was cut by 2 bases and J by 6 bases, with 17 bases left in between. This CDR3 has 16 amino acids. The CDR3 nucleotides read TGTGCCAGCAGTGAAAATGGTGGGGGGTTGTCTCAGCCCCAGCATTTT. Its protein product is CASSENGGGLSQPQHF.

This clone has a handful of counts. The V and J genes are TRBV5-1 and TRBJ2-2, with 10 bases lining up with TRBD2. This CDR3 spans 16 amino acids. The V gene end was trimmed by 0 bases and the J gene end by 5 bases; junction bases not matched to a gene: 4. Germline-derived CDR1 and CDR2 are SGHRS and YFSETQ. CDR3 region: CASSLASGRITGELFF. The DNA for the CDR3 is TGCGCCAGCAGCTTGGCTAGCGGGAGAATAACCGGGGAGCTGTTTTTT. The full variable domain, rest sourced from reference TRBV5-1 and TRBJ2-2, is KAGVTQTPRYLIKTRGQQVTLSCSPISGHRSVSWYQQTPGQGLQFLFEYFSETQRNKGNFPGRFSGRQFSNSRSEMNVSTLELGDSALYLCASSLASGRITGELFFGEGSRLTVL.

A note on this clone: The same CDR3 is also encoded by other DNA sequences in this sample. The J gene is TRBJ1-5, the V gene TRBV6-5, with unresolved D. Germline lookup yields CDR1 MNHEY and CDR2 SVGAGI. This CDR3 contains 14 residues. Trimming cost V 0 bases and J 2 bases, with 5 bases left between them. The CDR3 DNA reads TGTGCCAGCAGTTACTCCGGGGGCAATCAGCCCCAGCATTTT. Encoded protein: CASSYSGGNQPQHF.

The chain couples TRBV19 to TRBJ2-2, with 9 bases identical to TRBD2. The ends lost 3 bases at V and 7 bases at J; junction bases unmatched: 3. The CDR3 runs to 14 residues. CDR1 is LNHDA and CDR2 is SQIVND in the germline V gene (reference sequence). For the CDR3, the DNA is TGTGCCAGTAGTATTAGGCGGGAGGGCGGGGAGCTGTTTTTT. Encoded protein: CASSIRREGGELFF.

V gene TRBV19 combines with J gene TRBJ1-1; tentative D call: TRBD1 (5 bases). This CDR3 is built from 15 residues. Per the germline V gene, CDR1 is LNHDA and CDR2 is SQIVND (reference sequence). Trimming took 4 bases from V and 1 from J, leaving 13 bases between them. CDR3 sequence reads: CASSRGGVPNTEAFF. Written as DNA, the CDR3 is TGTGCCAGTAGTAGGGGAGGGGTCCCGAACACTGAAGCTTTCTTT.

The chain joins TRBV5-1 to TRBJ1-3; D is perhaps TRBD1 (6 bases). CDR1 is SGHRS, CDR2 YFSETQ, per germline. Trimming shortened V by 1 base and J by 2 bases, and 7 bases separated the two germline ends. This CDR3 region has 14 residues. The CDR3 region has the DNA TGCGCCAGCAGCTTGTCAGGGGCTGGAAACACCATATATTTT. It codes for CASSLSGAGNTIYF.

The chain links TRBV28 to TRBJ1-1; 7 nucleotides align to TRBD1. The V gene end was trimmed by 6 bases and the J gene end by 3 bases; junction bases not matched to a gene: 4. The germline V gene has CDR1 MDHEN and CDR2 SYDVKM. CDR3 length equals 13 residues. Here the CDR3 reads CASSGRGYTEAFF. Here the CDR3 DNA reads TGTGCCAGCAGCGGCAGGGGGTACACTGAAGCTTTCTTT.

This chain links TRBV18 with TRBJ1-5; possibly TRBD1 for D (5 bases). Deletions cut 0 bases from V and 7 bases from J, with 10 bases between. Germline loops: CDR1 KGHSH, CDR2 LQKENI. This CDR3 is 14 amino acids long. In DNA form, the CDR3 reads TGTGCCAGCTCACCACCAGGGGCAGGCCAGCCCCAGCATTTT. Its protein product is CASSPPGAGQPQHF.

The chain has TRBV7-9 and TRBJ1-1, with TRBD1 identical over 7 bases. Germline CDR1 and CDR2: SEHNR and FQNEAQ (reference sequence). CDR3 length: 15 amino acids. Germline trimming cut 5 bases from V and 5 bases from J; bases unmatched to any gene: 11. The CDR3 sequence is CASSLGGALGTEAFF. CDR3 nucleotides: TGTGCCAGCAGCCTAGGGGGCGCATTGGGTACTGAAGCTTTCTTT.

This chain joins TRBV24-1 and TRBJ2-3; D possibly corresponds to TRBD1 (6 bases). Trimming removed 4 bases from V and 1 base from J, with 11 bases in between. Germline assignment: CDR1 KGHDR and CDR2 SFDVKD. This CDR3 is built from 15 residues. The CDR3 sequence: CATSELDSRTDTQYF. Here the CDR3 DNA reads TGTGCCACCAGTGAGTTGGACAGCCGCACAGATACGCAGTATTTT.

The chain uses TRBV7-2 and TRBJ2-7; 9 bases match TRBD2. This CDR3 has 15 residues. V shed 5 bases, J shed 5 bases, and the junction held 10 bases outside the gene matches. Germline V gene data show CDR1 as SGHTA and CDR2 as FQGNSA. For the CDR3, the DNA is TGTGCCAGCAGCCAGGGACTAGCCGGGTTGGACGAGCAGTACTTC. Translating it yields CASSQGLAGLDEQYF.

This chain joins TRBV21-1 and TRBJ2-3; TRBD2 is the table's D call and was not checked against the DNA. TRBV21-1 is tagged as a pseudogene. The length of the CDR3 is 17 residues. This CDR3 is CASSKAGLAGRTDTQYF. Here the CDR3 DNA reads TGTGCCAGCAGCAAAGCGGGACTAGCGGGACGCACAGATACGCAGTATTTT.

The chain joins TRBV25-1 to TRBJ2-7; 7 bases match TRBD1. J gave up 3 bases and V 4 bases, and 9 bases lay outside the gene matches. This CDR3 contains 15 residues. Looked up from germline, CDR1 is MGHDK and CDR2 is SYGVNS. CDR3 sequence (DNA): TGTGCCAGCAGTGCCCAGGGGGACGGTATCTACGAGCAGTACTTC. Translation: CASSAQGDGIYEQYF.

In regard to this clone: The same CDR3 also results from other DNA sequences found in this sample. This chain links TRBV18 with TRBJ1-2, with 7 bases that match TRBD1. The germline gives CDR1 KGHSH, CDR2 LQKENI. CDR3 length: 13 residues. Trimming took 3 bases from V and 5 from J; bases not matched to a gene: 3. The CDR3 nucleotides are TGTGCCAGCTCACCCGACAGGGATTATGGCTACACCTTC. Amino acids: CASSPDRDYGYTF.

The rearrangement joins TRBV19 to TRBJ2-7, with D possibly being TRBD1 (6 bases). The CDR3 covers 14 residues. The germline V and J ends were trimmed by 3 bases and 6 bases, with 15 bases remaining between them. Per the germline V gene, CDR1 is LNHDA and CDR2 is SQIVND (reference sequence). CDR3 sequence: CASSIAPARGEQYF. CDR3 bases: TGTGCCAGTAGTATCGCCCCTGCCAGGGGCGAGCAGTACTTC.

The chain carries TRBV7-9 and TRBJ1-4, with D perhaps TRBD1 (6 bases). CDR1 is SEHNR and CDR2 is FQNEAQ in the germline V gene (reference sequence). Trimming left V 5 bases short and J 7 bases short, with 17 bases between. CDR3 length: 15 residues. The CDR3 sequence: CASSLVGAGVEKLFF. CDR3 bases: TGTGCCAGCAGCCTCGTGGGGGCAGGGGTTGAAAAACTGTTTTTT.

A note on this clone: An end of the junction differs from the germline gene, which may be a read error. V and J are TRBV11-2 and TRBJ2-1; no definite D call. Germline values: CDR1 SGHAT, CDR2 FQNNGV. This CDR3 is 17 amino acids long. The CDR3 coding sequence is TGTGCCAGCAGCCCCACGGCACCGAATTCGGGTGGCAATGGGCAGTTCTTC. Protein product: CASSPTAPNSGGNGQFF.

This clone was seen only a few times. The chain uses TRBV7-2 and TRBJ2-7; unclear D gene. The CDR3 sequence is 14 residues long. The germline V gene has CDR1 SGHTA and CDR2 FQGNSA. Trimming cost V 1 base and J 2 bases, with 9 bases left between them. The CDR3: CASSLGKLPYEQYF. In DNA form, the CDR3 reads TGTGCCAGCAGCTTAGGAAAACTTCCCTACGAGCAGTACTTC. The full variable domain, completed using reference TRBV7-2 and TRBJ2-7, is GAGVSQSPSNKVTEKGKDVELRCDPISGHTALYWYRQSLGQGLEFLIYFQGNSAPDKSGLPSDRFSAERTGGSVSTLTIQRTQQEDSAVYLCASSLGKLPYEQYFGPGTRLTVT.

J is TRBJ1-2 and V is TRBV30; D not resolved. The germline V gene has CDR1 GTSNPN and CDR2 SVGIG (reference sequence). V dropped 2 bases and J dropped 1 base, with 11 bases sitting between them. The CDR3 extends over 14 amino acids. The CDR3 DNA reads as TGTGCCTGGAGTAGCCCCTTCGGTAACTATGGCTACACCTTC. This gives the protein CAWSSPFGNYGYTF.

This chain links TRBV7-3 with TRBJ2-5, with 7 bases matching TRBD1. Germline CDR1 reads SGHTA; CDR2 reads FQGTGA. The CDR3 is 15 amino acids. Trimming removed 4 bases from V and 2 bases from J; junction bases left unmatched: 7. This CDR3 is CASSSLPGQQETQYF. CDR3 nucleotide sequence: TGTGCCAGCAGCTCGCTACCGGGACAGCAAGAGACCCAGTACTTC.